This T cell receptor (beta chain) came from a study of T cells in Graves' hyperthyroidism and ophthalmopathy. Amplified regions were TCR beta CDR3 sequences from RNA transcripts. In the first-round RT-PCR of the TCR CDR3, the HTBI primer set was used. TCRdb redid the calling of the multiplex PCR reads with MiXCR, one entry per CDR3 protein. The table shows about 420,000 distinct CDR3 sequences, with 15% to 18% occurring only once. Germline V gene lookup returns CDR1 SGHTA and CDR2 FQGNSA. This CDR3 has 13 amino acids. On this clonotype: The junction shows a germline mismatch at one end, possibly a read error.

The gene calls are TRBV7-2 and TRBJ1-4, with D possibly being TRBD1 (6 bases). Source material: blood. The TCR comes from a woman aged 18 to 35 with Graves' hyperthyroidism. The CDR3: CANSRTGNEKLFF. The CDR3 coding sequence is TGTGCCAACAGCCGTACAGGGAATGAAAAACTGTTTTTT.